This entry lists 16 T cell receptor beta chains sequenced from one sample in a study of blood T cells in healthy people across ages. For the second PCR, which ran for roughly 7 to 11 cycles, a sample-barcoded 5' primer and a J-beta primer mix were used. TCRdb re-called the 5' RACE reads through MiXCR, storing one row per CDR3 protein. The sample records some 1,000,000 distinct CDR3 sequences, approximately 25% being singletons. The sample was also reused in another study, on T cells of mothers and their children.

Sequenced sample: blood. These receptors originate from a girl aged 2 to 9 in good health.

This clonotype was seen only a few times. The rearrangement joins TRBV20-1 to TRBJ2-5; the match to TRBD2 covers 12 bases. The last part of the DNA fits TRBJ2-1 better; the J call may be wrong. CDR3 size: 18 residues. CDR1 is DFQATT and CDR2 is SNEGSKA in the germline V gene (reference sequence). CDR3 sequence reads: CSARVPSGRGFVSDEQFF. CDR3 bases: TGCAGTGCTAGAGTTCCTAGCGGGAGGGGGTTCGTTAGTGATGAGCAGTTCTTC.

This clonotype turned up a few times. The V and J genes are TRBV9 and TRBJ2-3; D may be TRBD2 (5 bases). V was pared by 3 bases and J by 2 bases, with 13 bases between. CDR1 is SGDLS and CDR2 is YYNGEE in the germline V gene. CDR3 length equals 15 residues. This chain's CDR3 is CASSDQGLYTDTQYF. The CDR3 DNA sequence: TGTGCCAGCAGCGACCAAGGACTTTACACAGATACGCAGTATTTT.

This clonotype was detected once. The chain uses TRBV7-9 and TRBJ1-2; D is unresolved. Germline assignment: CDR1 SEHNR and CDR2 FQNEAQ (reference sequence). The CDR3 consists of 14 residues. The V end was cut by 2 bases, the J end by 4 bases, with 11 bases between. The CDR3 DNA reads TGTGCCAGCAGCTTAACGTCGGAGTTCTATGGCTACACCTTC. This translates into CASSLTSEFYGYTF.

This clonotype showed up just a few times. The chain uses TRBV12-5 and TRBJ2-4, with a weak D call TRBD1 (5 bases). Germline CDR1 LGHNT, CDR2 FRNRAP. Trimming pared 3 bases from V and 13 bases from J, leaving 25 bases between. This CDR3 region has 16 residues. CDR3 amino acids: CASGLVNFGSTENQYF. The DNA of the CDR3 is TGTGCTAGTGGTTTAGTTAACTTTGGATCGACAGAAAACCAGTACTTC. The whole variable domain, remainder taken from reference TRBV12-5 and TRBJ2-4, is DARVTQTPRHKVTEMGQEVTMRCQPILGHNTVFWYRQTMMQGLELLAYFRNRAPLDDSGMPKDRFSAEMPDATLATLKIQPSEPRDSAVYFCASGLVNFGSTENQYFGAGTRLSVL.

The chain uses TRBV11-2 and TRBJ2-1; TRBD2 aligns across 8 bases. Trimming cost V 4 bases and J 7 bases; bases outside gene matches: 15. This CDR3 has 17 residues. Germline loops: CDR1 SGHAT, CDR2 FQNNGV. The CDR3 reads CASSSPSGGGRINEQFF. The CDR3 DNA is TGTGCCAGCAGCTCCCCCTCGGGGGGGGGGCGTATAAATGAGCAGTTCTTC.

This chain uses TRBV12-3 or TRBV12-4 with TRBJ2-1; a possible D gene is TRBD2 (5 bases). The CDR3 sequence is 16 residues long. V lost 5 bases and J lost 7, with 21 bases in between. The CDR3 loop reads CASSIPRSGDRNEQFF. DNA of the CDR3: TGTGCCAGCAGTATCCCTAGAAGCGGAGATAGAAATGAGCAGTTCTTC.

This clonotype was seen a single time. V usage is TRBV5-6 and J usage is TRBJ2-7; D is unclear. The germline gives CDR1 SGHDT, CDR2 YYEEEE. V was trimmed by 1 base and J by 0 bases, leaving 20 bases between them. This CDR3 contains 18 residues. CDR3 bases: TGTGCCAGCAGCTTGAAGCACACTCTAAAGGCAAGCTCCTACGAGCAGTACTTC. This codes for CASSLKHTLKASSYEQYF.

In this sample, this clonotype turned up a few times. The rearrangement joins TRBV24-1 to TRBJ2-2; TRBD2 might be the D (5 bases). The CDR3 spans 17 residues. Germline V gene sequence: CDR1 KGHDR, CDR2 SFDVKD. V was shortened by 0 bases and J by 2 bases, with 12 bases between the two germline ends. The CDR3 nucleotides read TGTGCCACCAGTGATTTGATGTCAGGAGGTAACACCGGGGAGCTGTTTTTT. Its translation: CATSDLMSGGNTGELFF.

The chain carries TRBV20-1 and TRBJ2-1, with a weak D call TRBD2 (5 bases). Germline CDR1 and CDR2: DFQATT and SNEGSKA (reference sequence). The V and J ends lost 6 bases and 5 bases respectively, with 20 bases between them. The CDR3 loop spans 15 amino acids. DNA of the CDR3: TGCAGTGCCCGATACCCGGGAATAGCTAACAATGAGCAGTTCTTC. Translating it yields CSARYPGIANNEQFF.

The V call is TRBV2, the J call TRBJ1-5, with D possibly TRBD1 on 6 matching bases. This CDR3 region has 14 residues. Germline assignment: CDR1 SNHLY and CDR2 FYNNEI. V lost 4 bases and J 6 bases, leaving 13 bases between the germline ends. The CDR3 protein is CASSAEGVSQPQHF. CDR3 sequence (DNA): TGTGCCAGCAGTGCCGAGGGGGTGAGTCAGCCCCAGCATTTT.

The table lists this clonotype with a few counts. The CDR3 reads CSVESVGLYEQYF. The CDR3 DNA is TGCAGCGTTGAAAGCGTGGGACTTTACGAGCAGTACTTC. The chain carries TRBV29-1 and TRBJ2-1; tentative D call: TRBD2 (6 bases). The J call is uncertain, as TRBJ2-7 better fits the DNA end. Germline values: CDR1 SQVTM, CDR2 ANQGSEA. This CDR3 has 13 amino acids.

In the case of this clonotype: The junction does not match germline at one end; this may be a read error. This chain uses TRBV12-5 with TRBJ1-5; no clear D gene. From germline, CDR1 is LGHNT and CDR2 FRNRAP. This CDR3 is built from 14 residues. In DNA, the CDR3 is TGTGCTAGTGGTTATTTCTCCGGTAATCAGCCCCAACATTTT. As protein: CASGYFSGNQPQHF.

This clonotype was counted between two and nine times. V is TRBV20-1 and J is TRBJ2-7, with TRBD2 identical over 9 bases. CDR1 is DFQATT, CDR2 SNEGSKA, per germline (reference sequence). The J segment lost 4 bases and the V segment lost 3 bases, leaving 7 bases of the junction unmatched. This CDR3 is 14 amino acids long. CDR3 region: CSASIRGRGYEQYF. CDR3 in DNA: TGCAGTGCTAGTATCCGCGGGAGGGGGTACGAGCAGTACTTC.

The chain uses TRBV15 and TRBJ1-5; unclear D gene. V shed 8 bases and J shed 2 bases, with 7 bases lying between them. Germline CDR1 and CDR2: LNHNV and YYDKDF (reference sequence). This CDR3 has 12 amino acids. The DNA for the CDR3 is TGTGCCACCTCCCCGGGCAATCAGCCCCAGCATTTT. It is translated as CATSPGNQPQHF.

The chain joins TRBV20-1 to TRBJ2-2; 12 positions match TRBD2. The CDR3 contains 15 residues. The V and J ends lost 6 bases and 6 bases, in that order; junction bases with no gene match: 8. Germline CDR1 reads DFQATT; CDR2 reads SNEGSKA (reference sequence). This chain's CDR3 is CSALTSGGPPGELFF. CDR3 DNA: TGCAGTGCCTTGACTAGCGGGGGACCCCCCGGGGAGCTGTTTTTT.

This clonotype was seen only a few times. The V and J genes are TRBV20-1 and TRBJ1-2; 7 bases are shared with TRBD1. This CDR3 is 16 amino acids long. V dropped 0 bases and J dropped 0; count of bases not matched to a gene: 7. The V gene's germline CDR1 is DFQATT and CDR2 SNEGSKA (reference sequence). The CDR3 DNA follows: TGCAGTGCTAGAGATCGGACAGGAACAGCTAACTATGGCTACACCTTC. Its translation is CSARDRTGTANYGYTF.